The T cell receptor beta chain under discussion was sequenced for a study of blood T cells in healthy people across ages. Study results and caveats: Among T cells, TCR beta diversity per million cells dropped roughly linearly as age rose. Both higher diversity and more naive CD4+ cells marked long-lived donors when set against aged donors. Any changes in expanded clonotypes were possibly confounded, as donor CMV status remained unknown.

To note about this clonotype: Its antigen is still unknown.

PCR was performed a second time for roughly 6 to 12 cycles using a sample-barcoded 5' primer and a J-beta primer mix. Each of the cDNA molecules was tagged by a template-switch adaptor with 12 random nucleotides. TCRdb reanalysed the 5' RACE reads using MiXCR and keeps one entry per CDR3 protein. The sample has 850,000 to 1,300,000 distinct CDR3 sequences, under 45% seen once. The CDR3 covers 17 residues. V dropped 2 bases and J dropped 5; count of bases not matched to a gene: 11. Germline CDR1 PRHDT, CDR2 FYEKMQ (reference sequence). The receptor comes from a woman aged 55 to 70 in good health. The sample was blood. The chain recombines TRBV13 with TRBJ2-3, with 9 bases fitting TRBD2. In nucleotides, the CDR3 is TGTGCCAGCAGCTTAAGCCCCGGACTAGCGAGAGAAGATACGCAGTATTTT. Translation gives CASSLSPGLAREDTQYF.